This TCR beta chain was sequenced for a study of blood T cell repertoires in COVID-19. In the study overall: The samples span acute and convalescent COVID-19 from the United States, Italy and Spain.

Authors' processing steps: Amplification of reference gene primers provided the estimated nucleated cell counts. Profiled with immunoSEQ multiplex PCR; TCRdb holds only in-frame clones, not every one. V and J calls and clone size follow that table, whereas D and trimming were derived from the DNA. The sample has 220,000 or so clones; more than 70% are singletons. The germline gives CDR1 SNHLY, CDR2 FYNNEI. There are 15 residues in the CDR3. With 4 bases clipped from V and 4 bases from J, the junction kept 6 bases outside the gene matches. The source material was peripheral blood. This chain uses TRBV2 with TRBJ1-5; TRBD1 aligns across 8 bases. The source is an elderly woman with acute or convalescent COVID-19. In nucleotides, the CDR3 is TGTGCCAGCAGTGGTCAGACAGGGGCTAATCAGCCCCAGCATTTT. Protein sequence: CASSGQTGANQPQHF.